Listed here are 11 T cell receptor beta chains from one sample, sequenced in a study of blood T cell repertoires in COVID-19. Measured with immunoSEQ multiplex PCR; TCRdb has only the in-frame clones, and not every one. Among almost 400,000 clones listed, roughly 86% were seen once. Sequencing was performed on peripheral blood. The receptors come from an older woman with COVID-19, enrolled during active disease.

The CDR3 here is CASTQAANSGANVLTF. The CDR3, as DNA: TGTGCCAGTACTCAGGCAGCCAACTCTGGGGCCAACGTCCTGACTTTC. The chain couples TRBV19 to TRBJ2-6; unclear D gene. This CDR3 contains 16 residues. CDR1 is LNHDA and CDR2 is SQIVND in the germline V gene (reference sequence). The V gene lost 7 bases and the J gene lost 0 bases, with 13 bases spanning the gap.

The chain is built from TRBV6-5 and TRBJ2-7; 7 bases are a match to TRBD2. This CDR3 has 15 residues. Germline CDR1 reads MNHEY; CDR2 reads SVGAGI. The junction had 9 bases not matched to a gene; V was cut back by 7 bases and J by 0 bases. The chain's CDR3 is CASTAGTGSSYEQYF. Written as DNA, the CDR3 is TGTGCCAGCACAGCGGGAACTGGCAGCTCCTACGAGCAGTACTTC.

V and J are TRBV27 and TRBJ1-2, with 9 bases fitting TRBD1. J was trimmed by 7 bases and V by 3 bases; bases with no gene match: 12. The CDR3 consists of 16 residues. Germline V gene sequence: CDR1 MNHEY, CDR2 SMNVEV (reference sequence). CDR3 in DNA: TGTGCCAGCAGTTTGGGGACAGGGAGTCCATTTAGTGGCTACACCTTC. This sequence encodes CASSLGTGSPFSGYTF.

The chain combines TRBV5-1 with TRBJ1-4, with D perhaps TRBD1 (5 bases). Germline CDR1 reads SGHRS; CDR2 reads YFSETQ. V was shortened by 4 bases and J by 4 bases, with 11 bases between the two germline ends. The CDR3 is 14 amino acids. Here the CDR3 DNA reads TGCGCCAGCAGCCCCGGGGGTTTTAATGAAAAACTGTTTTTT. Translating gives CASSPGGFNEKLFF.

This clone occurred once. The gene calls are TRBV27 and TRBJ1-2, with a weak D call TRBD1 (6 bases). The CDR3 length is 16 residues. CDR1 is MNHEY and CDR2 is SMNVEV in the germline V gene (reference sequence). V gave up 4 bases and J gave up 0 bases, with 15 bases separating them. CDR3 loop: CASSSYRVGPNYGYTF. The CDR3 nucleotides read TGTGCCAGCAGTTCCTACAGGGTAGGGCCTAACTATGGCTACACCTTC.

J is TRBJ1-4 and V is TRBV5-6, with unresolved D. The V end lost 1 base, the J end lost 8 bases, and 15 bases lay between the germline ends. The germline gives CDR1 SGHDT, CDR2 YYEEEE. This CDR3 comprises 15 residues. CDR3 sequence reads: CASSLLAAGGEKLFF. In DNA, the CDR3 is TGTGCCAGCAGCTTGCTTGCGGCAGGAGGAGAAAAACTGTTTTTT. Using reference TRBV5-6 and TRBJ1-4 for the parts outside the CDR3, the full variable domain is DAGVTQSPTHLIKTRGQQVTLRCSPKSGHDTVSWYQQALGQGPQFIFQYYEEEERQRGNFPDRFSGHQFPNYSSELNVNALLLGDSALYLCASSLLAAGGEKLFFGSGTQLSVL.

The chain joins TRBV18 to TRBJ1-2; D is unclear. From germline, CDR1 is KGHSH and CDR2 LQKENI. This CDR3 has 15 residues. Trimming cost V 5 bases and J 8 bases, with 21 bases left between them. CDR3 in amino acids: CASSSLDRGGWGYTF. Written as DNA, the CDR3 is TGTGCCAGCTCATCGCTCGACCGTGGAGGGTGGGGCTACACCTTC.

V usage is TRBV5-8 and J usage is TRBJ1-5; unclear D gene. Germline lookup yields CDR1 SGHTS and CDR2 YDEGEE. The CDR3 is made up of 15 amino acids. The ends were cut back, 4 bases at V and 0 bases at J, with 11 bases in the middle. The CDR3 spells CASSPAGYSNQPQHF. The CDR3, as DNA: TGTGCCAGCAGCCCGGCGGGATATAGCAATCAGCCCCAGCATTTT.

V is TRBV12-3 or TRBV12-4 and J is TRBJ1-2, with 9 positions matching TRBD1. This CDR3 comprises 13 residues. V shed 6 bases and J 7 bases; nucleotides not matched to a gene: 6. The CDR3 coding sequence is TGTGCCAGCAGGCTGGACAGGGGCAGTGGCTACACCTTC. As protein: CASRLDRGSGYTF.

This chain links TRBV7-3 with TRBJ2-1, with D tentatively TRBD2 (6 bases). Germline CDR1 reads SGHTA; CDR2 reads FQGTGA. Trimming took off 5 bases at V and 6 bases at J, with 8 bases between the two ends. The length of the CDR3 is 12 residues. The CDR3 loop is CASSPGGNEQFF. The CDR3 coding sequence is TGTGCCAGCAGCCCCGGGGGCAATGAGCAGTTCTTC.

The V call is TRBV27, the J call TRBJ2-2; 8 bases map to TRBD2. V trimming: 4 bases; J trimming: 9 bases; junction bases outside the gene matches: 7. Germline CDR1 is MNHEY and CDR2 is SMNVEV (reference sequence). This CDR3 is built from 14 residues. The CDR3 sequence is CASSWISGVRELFF. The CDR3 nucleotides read TGTGCCAGCAGTTGGATTAGCGGGGTCAGGGAGCTGTTTTTT.